The rows below give T cell receptor beta chains drawn from one sample of a study of blood T cells in healthy people across ages. TCRdb passed the 5' RACE reads through MiXCR, listing each CDR3 protein once. The table records some 940,000 distinct CDR3 sequences, 29% of them present only once. A further study also used this sample, focusing on T cells of mothers and their children.

Sequenced material: blood. These receptors all come from a woman aged 40 to 49 in good health. The CDR3 runs from the conserved cysteine through the conserved F or W. The D gene is left open where the match is weak. Expanded clones get a size class; other rows say once, few or many, or leave the size out.

abundance	v_gene	d_gene	j_gene	CDR3nt	CDR3aa
many	TRBV7-2	TRBD1	TRBJ2-3	TGTGCCAGCAGCCTAACAGGGGGCGATACAGATACGCAGTATTTT	CASSLTGGDTDTQYF
few	TRBV7-8	NA	TRBJ1-5	TGTGCCAGCAGCCCAGGACCGAGGAGGATTGGGGATAATCAGCCCCAGCATTTT	CASSPGPRRIGDNQPQHF
NA	TRBV12-3/TRBV12-4	TRBD1	TRBJ2-5	TGTGCCAGCAGTTTGCGAACAGGGGGCGTCGGGGAGACCCAGTACTTC	CASSLRTGGVGETQYF
NA	TRBV29-1	NA	TRBJ1-1	TGCAGCGTTGAATCCGTGAACACTGAAGCTTTCTTT	CSVESVNTEAFF
NA	TRBV7-2	NA	TRBJ2-3	TGTGCCAGCAACTTCCGTCGGGGGCTGAGCACAGATACGCAGTATTTT	CASNFRRGLSTDTQYF
once	TRBV7-6	NA	TRBJ1-6	TGTGCCAGCAGCCCAGACCAAGCTTCCTATAATTCACCCCTCTACTTT	CASSPDQASYNSPLYF
NA	TRBV7-2	NA	TRBJ1-3	TGTGCCAGCAGCGCGGCGGGGGGGATGGAAGGAAACACCATATATTTT	CASSAAGGMEGNTIYF
few	TRBV2	NA	TRBJ1-1	TGTGCCAGCAGTCTCGGACGGGGTGGGATCACTGAAGCTTTCTTT	CASSLGRGGITEAFF
few	TRBV13	NA	TRBJ1-1	TGTGCCAGCAGCTTCTCGCAGGGCTCGAACACTGAAGCTTTCTTT	CASSFSQGSNTEAFF
many	TRBV5-6	NA	TRBJ2-7	TGTGCCAGCAGCTTTGGTAGCGGTTCCTACGAGCAGTACTTC	CASSFGSGSYEQYF
NA	TRBV12-5	NA	TRBJ1-2	TGTGCTAGTGGTTATGACTTGGATCCTGGCTACACCTTC	CASGYDLDPGYTF
many	TRBV2	NA	TRBJ2-1	TGTGCCAGCAGTGCGGGACCCTCCAATGAGCAGTTCTTC	CASSAGPSNEQFF
many	TRBV7-2	NA	TRBJ2-1	TGTGCCAGCAGTCGTAGCACAGGGTTCGGGAATGAGCAGTTCTTC	CASSRSTGFGNEQFF
NA	TRBV6-2/TRBV6-3	TRBD2	TRBJ2-7	TGTGCCAGCAGAATAACCGGGACTAGCGACTACGAGCAGTACTTC	CASRITGTSDYEQYF
NA	TRBV9	NA	TRBJ2-2	TGTGCCAGCAGCGTAGGGGCAGGACTGAACACCGGGGAGCTGTTTTTT	CASSVGAGLNTGELFF
few	TRBV2	NA	TRBJ1-2	TGTGCCAGCAGTGAAGAAATGGGAGGGGTCTATGGCTACACCTTC	CASSEEMGGVYGYTF
many	TRBV6-2/TRBV6-3	NA	TRBJ1-2	TGTGCCAGCAGTTACTCGACACAGAGGTATGGCTACACCTTC	CASSYSTQRYGYTF
NA	TRBV9	TRBD1	TRBJ1-2	TGTGCCAGCAGCATAGGCCTCAGGGGGGGAGGCTACACCTTC	CASSIGLRGGGYTF
NA	TRBV4-3	NA	TRBJ1-2	TGCGCCAGCAGCCAGGCCCACAGGGCTACTAACTATGGCTACACCTTC	CASSQAHRATNYGYTF
NA	TRBV5-1	NA	TRBJ1-2	TGCGCCAGCTTCGAGCAGGGGTTCGGTGGAGGCTACACCTTC	CASFEQGFGGGYTF
few	TRBV5-1	TRBD1	TRBJ2-6	TGCGCCAGCAGCCCGAGAGGACAGGGGCCGACATCTGGGGCCAACGTCCGGACTTTC	CASSPRGQGPTSGANVRTF
many	TRBV5-1	TRBD1	TRBJ1-2	TGCGCCAGCAAACCCCAGGGGGTCTATGGCTACACCTTC	CASKPQGVYGYTF
few	TRBV28	TRBD1	TRBJ1-1	TGTGCCAGCACCCTAAAGACAGGGGAGAACACTGAAGCTTTCTTT	CASTLKTGENTEAFF
few	TRBV12-3/TRBV12-4	NA	TRBJ1-4	TGTGCCAGCAGTTATAGGACCCGAGGAAGTGAAAAACTGTTTTTT	CASSYRTRGSEKLFF
NA	TRBV4-2	NA	TRBJ2-5	TGTGCCAGCAGCCAAGATCGGACCCGGATTCCGGAGACCCAGTACTTC	CASSQDRTRIPETQYF